What follows are 3 T cell receptor beta chains derived from one specimen sequenced in a study of glioma-infiltrating T cells. TCR alpha and beta CDR3 regions were amplified from RNA using iRepertoire nested multiplex PCR. Each CDR3 protein gets one entry after TCRdb re-called the multiplex PCR reads with MiXCR. The profile covers approximately 100,000 distinct CDR3 sequences, with about 30% appearing a single time and 44% taken by the ten largest. Sequences were obtained from glioma tissue, nonneoplastic brain tissue, or PBMCs (not recorded which). Source of these receptors: a human donor with low-grade glioma or glioblastoma, undergoing nonglioma brain surgery, or in good health (not recorded which).

As for this clonotype: Its ends do not fully match the called genes, so a read error is possible. The chain recombines TRBV11-2 with TRBJ2-5, with 12 bases fitting TRBD1. This CDR3 region has 15 residues. CDR1 is SGHAT, CDR2 FQNNGV, per germline. The CDR3 DNA is TGTGCCAGCAGCCTGGGACAGGGGGCAGAAGAGGCCCAGTACTTC. It translates to CASSLGQGAEEAQYF.

This clonotype has a count of ten or more. This chain uses TRBV27 with TRBJ2-7; D is unresolved. Germline CDR1 is MNHEY and CDR2 is SMNVEV (reference sequence). The CDR3 contains 12 residues. V lost 4 bases to trimming and J lost 6 bases, with 10 bases between them. The CDR3 nucleotides are TGTGCCAGCAGTTCTCACTATAGCGAGCAGTACTTC. It translates to CASSSHYSEQYF.

This clonotype has at least ten counts. V and J are TRBV7-9 and TRBJ1-3; no reliable D call. Trimming cost V 5 bases and J 9 bases, with 14 bases left between them. Germline lookup yields CDR1 SEHNR and CDR2 FQNEAQ (reference sequence). The CDR3 runs to 13 residues. The CDR3 here is CASSLTDSGTIYF. CDR3 in DNA: TGTGCCAGCAGCCTAACGGATTCAGGCACCATATATTTT.